This T cell receptor (beta chain) was identified in a study of T-cell reconstitution after alpha-beta-depleted transplantation in children. Findings and limits, study-wide: After one year, T-cell counts and TCRbeta diversity mostly came from new T cells.

With regard to this clonotype: Its specificity is not known.

Unique molecular identifiers were built into the TCRbeta library. MiXCR, applied by TCRdb to the PCR reads, yields one record per CDR3 protein. The sample yields about 600,000 distinct CDR3 sequences, 10% to 15% seen once. This CDR3 comprises 18 residues. J was trimmed by 0 bases and V by 6 bases; bases with no gene match: 13. The receptor was isolated from a male patient between 5 and 17 years old who had a stem cell transplant for acute myeloid leukemia, so the T cells may come from the graft donor. The sample was PBMCs, mostly from graft donor cells, taken 360 days after TCRalphabeta/CD19-depleted stem cell transplant. V usage is TRBV12-3 or TRBV12-4 and J usage is TRBJ1-3, with 8 bases fitting TRBD1. CDR3: CASSQPPTGASSGNTIYF. CDR3 in DNA: TGTGCCAGCAGCCAACCTCCGACAGGGGCGTCCTCTGGAAACACCATATATTTT.